This T cell receptor beta chain appears in the sequencing data of a study of blood T cell repertoires in COVID-19. Study information: COVID-19 samples from acute and convalescent phases originated in the United States, Italy and Spain. T cells, B-cell-depleted T cells, or PBMCs provided the cDNA or gDNA that served as material.

V dropped 1 base and J dropped 4 bases, with 19 bases sitting between them. The CDR3 is made up of 18 amino acids. The germline V gene encodes CDR1 SEHNR and CDR2 FQNEAQ (reference sequence). Sequenced by immunoSEQ multiplex PCR; TCRdb stores in-frame clones only, minus some. The table lists fewer than 400,000 clones, about 92% of them singletons. Individuals aged roughly 18 to 95 years were recruited from 24 US areas. The receptor was isolated from a woman aged 30 to 39 who had recovered from COVID-19. The gene calls are TRBV7-9 and TRBJ2-2; perhaps TRBD1 as D (6 bases). The sequenced material came from PBMCs or T cells enriched from blood (not recorded which). The CDR3 coding sequence is TGTGCCAGCAGCTTAGGACCGGGGAAACAGGGTGGCACCGGGGAGCTGTTTTTT. Translated: CASSLGPGKQGGTGELFF. The full variable domain, rest sourced from reference TRBV7-9 and TRBJ2-2, is DTGVSQNPRHKITKRGQNVTFRCDPISEHNRLYWYRQTLGQGPEFLTYFQNEAQLEKSRLLSDRFSAERPKGSFSTLEIQRTEQGDSAMYLCASSLGPGKQGGTGELFFGEGSRLTVL.